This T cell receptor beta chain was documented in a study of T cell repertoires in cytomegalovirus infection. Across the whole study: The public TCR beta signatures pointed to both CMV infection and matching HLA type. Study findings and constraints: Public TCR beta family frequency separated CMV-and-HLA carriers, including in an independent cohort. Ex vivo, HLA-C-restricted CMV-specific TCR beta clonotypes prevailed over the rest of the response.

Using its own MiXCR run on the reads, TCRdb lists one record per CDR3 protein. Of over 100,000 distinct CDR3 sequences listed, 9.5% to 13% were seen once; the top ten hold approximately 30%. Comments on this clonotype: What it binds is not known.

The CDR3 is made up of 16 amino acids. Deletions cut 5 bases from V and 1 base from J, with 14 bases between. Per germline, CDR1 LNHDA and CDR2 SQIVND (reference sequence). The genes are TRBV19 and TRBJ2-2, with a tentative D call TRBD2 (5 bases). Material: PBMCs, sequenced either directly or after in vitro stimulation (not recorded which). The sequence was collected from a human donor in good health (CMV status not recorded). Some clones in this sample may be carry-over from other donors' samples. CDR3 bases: TGTGCCAGTAGTGAAATGGACGGGGAGAACACCGGGGAGCTGTTTTTT. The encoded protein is CASSEMDGENTGELFF.